This entry describes one TCR beta chain. Its antigen is currently unknown. These data are taken from a study of T cell repertoires in cytomegalovirus infection. Study-level information: It can be stated that public TCR beta signatures indicated CMV infection as well as a matching HLA type.

V lost 6 bases to trimming and J lost 4 bases, with 13 bases between them. In germline, CDR1 is KGHSH, CDR2 LQKENI. The CDR3 runs to 13 residues. TCRdb ran MiXCR on the reads and lists one entry per CDR3 protein. The profile shows 68,000 or so distinct CDR3 sequences, approximately 22% of them singletons. Points from the study as a whole: Ex vivo, HLA-C-restricted CMV-specific TCR beta clonotypes prevailed over the rest of the response. CMV carriers with the relevant HLA were identified by cumulative public TCR beta family frequency.

The chain employs TRBV18 and TRBJ2-7; D ambiguous. Specimen: PBMCs, sequenced either directly or after in vitro stimulation (not recorded which). This receptor was identified in a human donor in good health (CMV status not recorded). Some clones in this sample may be carry-over from other donors' samples. The CDR3 here is CASSQGATYEQYF. The CDR3 bases are TGTGCCAGCTCCCAAGGCGCGACTTACGAGCAGTACTTC.